The following is a T cell receptor (beta chain) sequence with its context. Its antigen specificity is not known. No clone much larger than this one lies a single base away; base qualities are absent. The data were obtained in a study of blood T cell repertoires in COVID-19 (dated by TCRdb to 2018 to 2020). Some background on the complete study: Collaborator samples came from the United States, Italy and Spain and covered acute and convalescent phases of COVID-19. The prospective study material was composed of cDNA or gDNA derived from T cells, B-cell-depleted T cells, or PBMCs. The samples were drawn from the first 160 participants of the ongoing ImmuneRACE study and from roughly 1,300 subjects provided by 6 global collaborators. Subjects who had been exposed to COVID-19, were actively infected with it, or had recovered from it provided the deeply sampled blood TCRbeta repertoires that made up the dataset. The sample metadata nearly always contained a de-identified subject ID, COVID-19 status, age in years and sex. Where HLA class I and class II types were available, the types were taken from metadata supplied by the sample provider, not from assay-based typing. The repertoires were made available in a free public database intended to serve as a resource for research on the immune response to SARS-CoV-2. The full study reports these points: The quantity of clinical and demographic metadata differed by source and by participant and was supplied without curation.

Reading from cysteine to phenylalanine, the CDR3 counts 14 amino acids. CDR3 DNA is the only sequence kept; it has 42 bases, read in frame from the first base. Clipping removes 0 bases from V and 3 bases from J, with 3 as the unmatched junction base count. As encoded in the germline V gene, CDR1 is SGHRS while CDR2 is YFSETQ. Whole blood was collected in K2EDTA tubes by collaborating institutions according to the institutions' own protocols. For TCRbeta analysis, collaborator samples were shipped as frozen whole blood, as isolated PBMCs, or as DNA extracted from either sample type. TCRbeta CDR3 regions were amplified from genomic DNA using the immunoSEQ Assay, a bias-controlled multiplex PCR. The authors' analysis ran thus. The number of nucleated cells in each sample was estimated by amplification of reference gene primers within the assay. To quantify the absolute abundance of each unique TCRbeta CDR3 rearrangement, sequence reads were collapsed and filtered. Productive Simpson clonality was computed per sample as the square root of Simpson's diversity index over productive rearrangements. TCRdb took over this immuneACCESS table, retaining in-frame rearrangements with V and J assigned. Such tables are incomplete; in checked studies, under half of the missing clones stem from an unresolved V gene, and the remainder is unexplained. The V and J calls and the clone size are those of that table, but D and trimming were determined from the DNA. Counted in this sample were tens of thousands of clones; approximately 86% of them appeared once. The leading ten clones occupy 7.4% of the sample.

Sequencing was done on a sample of peripheral blood. The rearrangement joined TRBV5-1 to TRBJ2-7; a stretch of 7 junction bases matches TRBD1. The clonotype originates from a human donor with active COVID-19. The donor label of this sample is uncertain. DNA sequence: TGCGCCAGCAGCTTGGGGGACAGTCGCTACGAGCAGTACTTC. It codes for CASSLGDSRYEQYF.